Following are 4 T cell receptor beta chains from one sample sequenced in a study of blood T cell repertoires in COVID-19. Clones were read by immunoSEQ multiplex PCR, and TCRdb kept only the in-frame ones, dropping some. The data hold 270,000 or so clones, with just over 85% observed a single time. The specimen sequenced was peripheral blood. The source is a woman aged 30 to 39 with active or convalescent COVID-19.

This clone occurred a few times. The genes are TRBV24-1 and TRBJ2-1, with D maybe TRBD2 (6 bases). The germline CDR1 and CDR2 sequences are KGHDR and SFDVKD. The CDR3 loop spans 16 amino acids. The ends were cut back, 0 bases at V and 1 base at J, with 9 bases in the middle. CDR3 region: CATSDLGGESYNEQFF. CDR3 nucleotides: TGTGCCACCAGTGATTTGGGCGGGGAGTCCTACAATGAGCAGTTCTTC.

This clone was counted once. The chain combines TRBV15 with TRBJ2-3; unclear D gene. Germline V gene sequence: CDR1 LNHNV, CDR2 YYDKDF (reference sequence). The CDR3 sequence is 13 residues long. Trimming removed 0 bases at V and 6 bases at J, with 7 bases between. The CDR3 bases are TGTGCCACCAGCAGAGATCGGCGGGATACGCAGTATTTT. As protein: CATSRDRRDTQYF.

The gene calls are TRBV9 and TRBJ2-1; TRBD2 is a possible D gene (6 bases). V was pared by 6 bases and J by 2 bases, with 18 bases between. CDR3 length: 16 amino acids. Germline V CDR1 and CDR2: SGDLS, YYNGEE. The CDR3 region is CASTPGLAQTYNEQFF. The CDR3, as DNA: TGTGCCAGCACCCCAGGCCTAGCGCAAACCTACAATGAGCAGTTCTTC.

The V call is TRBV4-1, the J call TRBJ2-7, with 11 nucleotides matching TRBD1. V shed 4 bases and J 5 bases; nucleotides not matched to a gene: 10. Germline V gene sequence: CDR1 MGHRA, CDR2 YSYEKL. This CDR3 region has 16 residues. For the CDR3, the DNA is TGCGCCAGCAGCCCACCCGGGACAGGGGGTCCCAACGAGCAGTACTTC. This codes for CASSPPGTGGPNEQYF.